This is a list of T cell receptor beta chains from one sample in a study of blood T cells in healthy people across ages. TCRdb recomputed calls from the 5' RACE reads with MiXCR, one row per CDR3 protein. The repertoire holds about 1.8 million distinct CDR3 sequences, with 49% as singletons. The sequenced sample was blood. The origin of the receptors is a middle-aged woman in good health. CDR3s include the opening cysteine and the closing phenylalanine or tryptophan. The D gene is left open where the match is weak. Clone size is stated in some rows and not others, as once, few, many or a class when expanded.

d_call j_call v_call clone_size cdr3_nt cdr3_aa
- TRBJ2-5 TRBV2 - TGTGCCAGCAGTGAATCGGGCCAACCGGAGACCCAGTACTTC CASSESGQPETQYF
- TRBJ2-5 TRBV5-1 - TGCGCCAGCAGCTTGGTGCCCGGGAACCTTAACTACAATGAGCAGTACTTC CASSLVPGNLNYNEQYF
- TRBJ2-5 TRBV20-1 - TGCAGTGCCCCACGAGCTGGGGTTCAGGAGACCCAGTACTTC CSAPRAGVQETQYF
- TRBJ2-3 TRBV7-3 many TGTGCCAGCAGCTTAACGTCGGCAGGCTCGAGCACAGATACGCAGTATTTT CASSLTSAGSSTDTQYF
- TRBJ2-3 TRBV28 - TGTGCCAGCAGTTTCGGCGGGGCTTTCGCAGATACGCAGTATTTT CASSFGGAFADTQYF
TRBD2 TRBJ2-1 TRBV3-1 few TGTGCCAGCAGCCACACCGGGACTAGCGTTTACAATGAGCAGTTCTTC CASSHTGTSVYNEQFF
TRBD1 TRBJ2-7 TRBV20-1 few TGCAGTGCTAGACAACCCCGGGACAGGGTTCTTTGGGAGCAGTACTTC CSARQPRDRVLWEQYF
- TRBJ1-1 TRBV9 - TGTGCCAGCAGCGCGAGGGGGGGGACAAAGAACACTGAAGCTTTCTTT CASSARGGTKNTEAFF
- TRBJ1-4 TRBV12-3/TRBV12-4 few TGTGCCAGCAGTTTAATGACCGGCGATGAAAAACTGTTTTTT CASSLMTGDEKLFF
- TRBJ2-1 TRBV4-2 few TGTGCCAGCAGCCAAGAAGGGTCCAACAATGAGCAGTTCTTC CASSQEGSNNEQFF
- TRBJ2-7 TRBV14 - TGTGCCAGCAGCCAAGTAAGAGTCTCCGAGCAGTACTTC CASSQVRVSEQYF
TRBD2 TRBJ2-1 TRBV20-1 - TGCAGTGCCAGCGGGGGGGCCCATGAGCAGTTCTTC CSASGGAHEQFF
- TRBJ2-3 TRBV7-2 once TGTGCCAGCAGCTTAGGAGGGAACTGGGGCACAGATACGCAGTATTTT CASSLGGNWGTDTQYF
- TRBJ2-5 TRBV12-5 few TGTGCTAGTGGTTTGTTCCCTGCCCGAAACCTCCAAGAGACCCAGTACTTC CASGLFPARNLQETQYF
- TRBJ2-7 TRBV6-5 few TGTGCCAGCAGCTACTCGAGGACGGATATAGACGAGCAGTACTTC CASSYSRTDIDEQYF
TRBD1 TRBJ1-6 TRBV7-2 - TGTGCCAGCAGCTTAGCGAACAGGGGTATTACTTCACCCCTCCACTTT CASSLANRGITSPLHF
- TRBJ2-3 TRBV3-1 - TGTGCCAGCAGCCAAGATTCGGTCAGGGGGGATGGAAATACGCAGTATTTT CASSQDSVRGDGNTQYF
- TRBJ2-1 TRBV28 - TGTGCCAGCAGCTCCTTGACCGTTCCCTACAATGAGCAGTTCTTC CASSSLTVPYNEQFF
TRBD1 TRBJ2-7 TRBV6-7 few TGTGCCAGCAGTCCGGGACAGCACACCTACGAGCAGTACTTC CASSPGQHTYEQYF
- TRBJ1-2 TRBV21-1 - TGTACCAGCAGCATCCTAATGACAGGCGCCCACTATGGCTACACCTTC CTSSILMTGAHYGYTF
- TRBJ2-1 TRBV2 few TGTGCCAGCATTAACAGGGCCTACAATGAGCAGTTCTTC CASINRAYNEQFF
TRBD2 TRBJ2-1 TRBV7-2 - TGTGCCAGCAGTTCGGGGGGGCAGTCTACTTTAAAGTTCTTC CASSSGGQSTLKFF
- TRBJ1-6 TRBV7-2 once TGTGCCAGCAGCTTAAACGACAGTCCAAATTCACCCCTCCACTTT CASSLNDSPNSPLHF
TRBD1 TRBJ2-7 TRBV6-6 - TGTGCCAGCAGCCCTCCGCTCAGGGACAGGAGGTACGAGCAGTACTTC CASSPPLRDRRYEQYF
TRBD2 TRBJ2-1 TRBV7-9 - TGTGCCAGCGTTAGCGGGTCCTACAATGAGCAGTTCTTC CASVSGSYNEQFF